This is a list of T cell receptor beta chains from one sample in a study of radiotherapy plus CTLA-4 blockade in lung cancer. Sequencing was performed with immunoSEQ multiplex PCR; in TCRdb, only in-frame clones are kept and a portion is missing. The sample carries 90,000 to 95,000 clones, about four fifths recorded once. The sequencing used peripheral blood, collected from a patient treated with radiotherapy plus ipilimumab. The receptors stem from a human donor with non-small cell lung cancer who had stable disease on radiotherapy plus ipilimumab. The CDR3 runs from the conserved cysteine through the conserved F or W. The order of the fields is J gene, clone size, D gene, V gene, CDR3 DNA, CDR3 protein. A D gene is named only where the DNA matches it firmly. Part of the rows lack a size; the others show once, few, many or a class for expanded clones.

TRBJ1-1	-	-	TRBV6-6	TGTGCCAGCACCCGGGATTCGGTCACTGAAGCTTTCTTT	CASTRDSVTEAFF
TRBJ1-2	-	-	TRBV6-6	TGTGCCAGCACGCGCGGGGGGGGAATCGATGGCTACACCTTC	CASTRGGGIDGYTF
TRBJ2-1	-	TRBD2	TRBV28	TGTGCCAGCAGTTTATTTGGTACGGGGGGGAGCTCCTACAATGAGCAGTTCTTC	CASSLFGTGGSSYNEQFF
TRBJ2-3	-	TRBD2	TRBV9	TGTGCCAGCAGCGTAGTAGCGGGGGGTAGCACAGATACGCAGTATTTT	CASSVVAGGSTDTQYF
TRBJ2-3	-	-	TRBV5-1	TGCGCCAGCAGCTTGGCGGTAGGGACAGATACGCAGTATTTT	CASSLAVGTDTQYF
TRBJ2-3	-	-	TRBV6-1	TGTGCCAGCAGTGAAGCCTGGGTTCAATCAGATACGCAGTATTTT	CASSEAWVQSDTQYF
TRBJ2-3	-	-	TRBV27	TGTGCCAGCAGTTTATCCGCGGGCGTTTCAACTACAGATACGCAGTATTTT	CASSLSAGVSTTDTQYF
TRBJ2-3	-	TRBD1	TRBV6-1	TGTGCCAGCAGTGAAGCGCGGGGACGGACAGGGAGTAAAGATACGCAGTATTTT	CASSEARGRTGSKDTQYF
TRBJ2-2	few	-	TRBV28	TGTGCCAGCATGTTAGCGGGACAGTCGAACACCGGGGAGCTGTTTTTT	CASMLAGQSNTGELFF
TRBJ2-5	-	TRBD2	TRBV27	TGTGCCAGCAGTAGAAAAGGACTAGAGGGAGAGACCCAGTACTTC	CASSRKGLEGETQYF
TRBJ2-7	-	TRBD2	TRBV4-2	TGTGCCAGCAGCCAAGAAATACTAGCGGGGACCGAGCAGTACTTC	CASSQEILAGTEQYF
TRBJ1-6	-	-	TRBV27	TGTGCCAGCAGAGGGTGGAGCTCCTATAATTCACCCCTCCACTTT	CASRGWSSYNSPLHF
TRBJ2-2	once	TRBD2	TRBV7-8	TGTGCCAGCAGCGGGACTAGCGGGGGTCTAAACACCGGGGAGCTGTTTTTT	CASSGTSGGLNTGELFF
TRBJ2-2	-	-	TRBV18	TGTGCCAGCTCACCACTGCCGGGCGGTGTGGGGAACACCGGGGAGCTGTTTTTT	CASSPLPGGVGNTGELFF